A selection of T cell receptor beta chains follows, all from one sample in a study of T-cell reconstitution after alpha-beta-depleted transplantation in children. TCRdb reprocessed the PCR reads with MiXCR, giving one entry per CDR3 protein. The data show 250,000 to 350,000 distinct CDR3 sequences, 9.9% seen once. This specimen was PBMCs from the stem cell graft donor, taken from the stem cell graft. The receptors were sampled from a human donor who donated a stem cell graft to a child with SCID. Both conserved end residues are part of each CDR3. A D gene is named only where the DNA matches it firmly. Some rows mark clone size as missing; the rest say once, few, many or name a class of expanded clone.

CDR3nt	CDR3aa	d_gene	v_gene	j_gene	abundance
TGTGCCAGCAGTTTAGGCGGGGGACCCTACGAGCAGTACTTC	CASSLGGGPYEQYF	TRBD2	TRBV27	TRBJ2-7	many
TGTGCCAGCAGTGCTGGACAGTCCGGACAGCCCCAGCATTTT	CASSAGQSGQPQHF	-	TRBV9	TRBJ1-5	few
TGCGCCAGCACCCCCGATGGACAGGGAGAAGCTTTCTTT	CASTPDGQGEAFF	TRBD1	TRBV5-1	TRBJ1-1	-
TGTGCCAGCACCTATTTGAGCGCCGGCACAGATACGCAGTATTTT	CASTYLSAGTDTQYF	-	TRBV12-3/TRBV12-4	TRBJ2-3	-
TGCAGTGCCAGACCGGGAGGGGCTGTCGGCTACACCTTC	CSARPGGAVGYTF	-	TRBV20-1	TRBJ1-2	-
TGTGCCAGCAGCTTTAACAGGGTTTCGGAAGAGACCCAGTACTTC	CASSFNRVSEETQYF	-	TRBV7-9	TRBJ2-5	few
TGCAGCGTTTTCTCGGACAGGGGCTACGAGCAGTACTTC	CSVFSDRGYEQYF	TRBD1	TRBV29-1	TRBJ2-7	many
TGTGCCAGCAAGATCGAGTTAGGGGAGGTCGAGCAGTACTTC	CASKIELGEVEQYF	-	TRBV27	TRBJ2-7	few
TGCGCCAGCAGCCAGGGGACAGGTCTTGCGTCAAAGTACTTC	CASSQGTGLASKYF	TRBD1	TRBV4-1	TRBJ2-7	few
TGTGCCATCACCAGGGACACTCCTGTTACCGGGGAGCTGTTTTTT	CAITRDTPVTGELFF	-	TRBV10-3	TRBJ2-2	-
TGTGCCAGCAGCTTAGAGAGCAGGAGTAATGAAAAACTGTTTTTT	CASSLESRSNEKLFF	-	TRBV7-9	TRBJ1-4	few
TGTGCCAGCAGCTTAGTGACGGGGGGGCTGGGTGAGCAGTTCTTC	CASSLVTGGLGEQFF	TRBD2	TRBV7-9	TRBJ2-1	once
TGTGCCAGCAGCCCTACGGGACTAGCGGGGTCTAGCTCCTACAATGAGCAGTTCTTC	CASSPTGLAGSSSYNEQFF	TRBD2	TRBV13	TRBJ2-1	many
TGCGCCAGCAGCTTGATGGACTCTGGGGCCAACGTCCTGACTTTC	CASSLMDSGANVLTF	-	TRBV5-1	TRBJ2-6	many
TGTGCCAGCAGTTTAGATCGGGGGGCAAGGGGCGAGCAGTACTTC	CASSLDRGARGEQYF	-	TRBV12-3/TRBV12-4	TRBJ2-7	-
TGTGCCAGCAGGACAGAAGTGGACTACACCTTC	CASRTEVDYTF	-	TRBV6-6	TRBJ1-2	few
TGCGCCAGCAGTGAGTCTAACAATGAGCAGTTCTTC	CASSESNNEQFF	-	TRBV10-1	TRBJ2-1	-
TGCAGTGCTAGAGGTCTGACTAGCGGGTACAATGAGCAGTTCTTC	CSARGLTSGYNEQFF	TRBD2	TRBV20-1	TRBJ2-1	-
TGCGCCAGTCGCCCGGGGGATACAAGAAACAATGAGCAGTTCTTC	CASRPGDTRNNEQFF	-	TRBV5-1	TRBJ2-1	-
TGTGCAAGCAGTAACCGACAGGGGGTAACTGAAGCTTTCTTT	CASSNRQGVTEAFF	TRBD1	TRBV27	TRBJ1-1	-
TGTGCCAGCAGCCCGCGGAACTCGAACACCGGGGAGCTGTTTTTT	CASSPRNSNTGELFF	-	TRBV11-3	TRBJ2-2	few
TGTGCCACAGGACAGGGCTATGAGCAGTTCTTC	CATGQGYEQFF	TRBD1	TRBV10-3	TRBJ2-1	few
TGTGCCAGCAGTGAACAAAACACACCCTACGAGCAGTACTTC	CASSEQNTPYEQYF	-	TRBV25-1	TRBJ2-7	-
TGTGCCAGCAGTGCCTTAGGGGGTCAGTTGGGTGAGCAGTTCTTC	CASSALGGQLGEQFF	-	TRBV6-1	TRBJ2-1	-
TGCGCCAGCAGCTTGGAGGGCGCCGTGGGCACTGAAGCTTTCTTT	CASSLEGAVGTEAFF	-	TRBV5-1	TRBJ1-1	few
TGCGCCAGCAGTGAGTCGGGAGGGCGTCGAGCTTTCTTT	CASSESGGRRAFF	-	TRBV10-1	TRBJ1-1	-
TGCGCCAGCAGCCCGATAGAGGATTCGGAGCTGTTTTTT	CASSPIEDSELFF	-	TRBV4-1	TRBJ2-2	-
TGTGCCAGCAGCCAATCTACGGATAGCAATCAGCCCCAGCATTTT	CASSQSTDSNQPQHF	-	TRBV16	TRBJ1-5	-